Following are 29 T cell receptor beta chains from one sample sequenced in a study of technical replicates of blood from a handful of donors. The data were produced by immunoSEQ multiplex PCR, yet TCRdb's version contains in-frame clones alone and is incomplete. Seen here are roughly 15,000 clones, 70% to 80% observed once, and the top ten hold roughly an eighth. Sequencing input: PBMCs. Receptor source: a human donor in good health.

In nucleotides, the CDR3 is TGTGCCAGCGGGGCTAGCAATCAGCCCCAGCATTTT. It is translated as CASGASNQPQHF. The chain links TRBV6-5 to TRBJ1-5, with TRBD1 as a possible D gene (5 bases). In germline, CDR1 is MNHEY, CDR2 SVGAGI. Between the trimmed V and J ends, which lost 8 bases and 0 bases, there was a span of 5 bases. This CDR3 has 12 amino acids.

The J gene is TRBJ1-2, the V gene TRBV5-8; 7 bases fit TRBD1. The V gene's germline CDR1 is SGHTS and CDR2 YDEGEE. V was clipped by 0 bases and J by 8 bases; unmatched bases: 7. The CDR3 runs to 14 residues. CDR3 nucleotides: TGTGCCAGCAGCTTGGGGGACAGAAACTCCGGCTACACCTTC. Its protein product is CASSLGDRNSGYTF. The full variable domain, with the rest looked up from reference TRBV5-8 and TRBJ1-2, is EAGVTQSPTHLIKTRGQQATLRCSPISGHTSVYWYQQALGLGLQFLLWYDEGEERNRGNFPPRFSGRQFPNYSSELNVNALELEDSALYLCASSLGDRNSGYTFGSGTRLTVV.

This sequence joins TRBV27 and TRBJ2-1; 13 bases agree with TRBD2. The CDR3 runs to 14 residues. The V gene's germline CDR1 is MNHEY and CDR2 SMNVEV (reference sequence). Trimming removed 5 bases from V and 10 bases from J; junction bases left unmatched: 5. CDR3 region: CASSPGGLAGEQFF. For the CDR3, the DNA is TGTGCCAGCAGTCCGGGGGGACTAGCGGGAGAGCAGTTCTTC.

This clone is a singleton in its sample. The CDR3 reads CATREGETQYF. The CDR3 nucleotides are TGTGCCACCAGGGAGGGTGAGACCCAGTACTTC. The chain combines TRBV19 with TRBJ2-5; 7 nucleotides align to TRBD2. Trimming took 10 bases from V and 5 from J; bases not matched to a gene: 4. The CDR3 runs 11 residues. Germline V gene sequence: CDR1 LNHDA, CDR2 SQIVND (reference sequence). The complete variable domain, with remaining parts taken from reference TRBV19 and TRBJ2-5, reads DGGITQSPKYLFRKEGQNVTLSCEQNLNHDAMYWYRQDPGQGLRLIYYSQIVNDFQKGDIAEGYSVSREKKESFPLTVTSAQKNPTAFYLCATREGETQYFGPGTRLLVL.

The chain's CDR3 is CASSSAGTTSSYEQYF. The DNA for the CDR3 is TGTGCCAGCAGTTCGGCCGGGACAACGAGCTCCTACGAGCAGTACTTC. The chain joins TRBV28 to TRBJ2-7; tentatively, D is TRBD1 (6 bases). This CDR3 spans 16 amino acids. The V end was cut by 4 bases, the J end by 0 bases, with 16 bases between. The germline V gene has CDR1 MDHEN and CDR2 SYDVKM.

The rearrangement links TRBV6-1 to TRBJ1-1; D gene ambiguous. There are 13 residues in the CDR3. V dropped 1 base and J dropped 7 bases, with 10 bases sitting between them. Germline CDR1 reads MNHNS; CDR2 reads SASEGT. The CDR3 reads CASSEGLQREAFF. Here the CDR3 DNA reads TGTGCCAGCAGTGAAGGGTTGCAGCGTGAAGCTTTCTTT.

This clone was observed a few times. The chain has TRBV2 and TRBJ2-1; 8 bases are a match to TRBD2. CDR1 and CDR2 (germline): SNHLY, FYNNEI. The CDR3 length is 14 residues. Unmatched junction bases numbered 6, after V lost 4 bases and J lost 7 bases. CDR3 residues: CASSGNGRGNEQFF. The CDR3 coding sequence is TGTGCCAGCAGTGGAAACGGGAGGGGAAATGAGCAGTTCTTC.

This clone came up a few times. The V gene is TRBV27, the J gene TRBJ2-7, with 8 bases identical to TRBD1. The germline V gene has CDR1 MNHEY and CDR2 SMNVEV (reference sequence). Trimming removed 4 bases from V and 6 bases from J; junction bases left unmatched: 2. The CDR3 has 12 amino acids. CDR3 DNA: TGTGCCAGCAGTTCGACAGGGGTCGAGCAGTACTTC. It encodes CASSSTGVEQYF.

The chain is built from TRBV5-1 and TRBJ2-4; D may be TRBD1 (5 bases). Germline V CDR1 and CDR2: SGHRS, YFSETQ. The ends were cut back, 2 bases at V and 8 bases at J, with 11 bases in the middle. The CDR3 extends over 13 amino acids. The CDR3 loop reads CASSLQVEDIQYF. The CDR3, as DNA: TGCGCCAGCAGCTTACAGGTTGAGGACATTCAGTACTTC. The variable domain in full, completed from reference TRBV5-1 and TRBJ2-4, reads KAGVTQTPRYLIKTRGQQVTLSCSPISGHRSVSWYQQTPGQGLQFLFEYFSETQRNKGNFPGRFSGRQFSNSRSEMNVSTLELGDSALYLCASSLQVEDIQYFGAGTRLSVL.

The chain links TRBV6-1 to TRBJ2-1; the match to TRBD2 covers 9 bases. The CDR3 covers 14 residues. CDR1 and CDR2 (germline): MNHNS, SASEGT. Trimming at V came to 7 bases and at J to 8 bases, leaving 9 bases not matched to a gene. The CDR3, as DNA: TGTGCCAGCACTCCTATCCGCGGGAGGGATGAGCAGTTCTTC. It encodes CASTPIRGRDEQFF.

The gene calls are TRBV28 and TRBJ2-7; 10 bases are shared with TRBD1. The trim removed 4 bases at V and 2 bases at J, leaving 2 bases unmatched. CDR3 length: 14 residues. Germline V CDR1 and CDR2: MDHEN, SYDVKM. The CDR3 spells CASSSGTGAYEQYF. CDR3 nucleotides: TGTGCCAGCAGTTCCGGGACAGGGGCCTACGAGCAGTACTTC.

CDR3 sequence (DNA): TGTGCCAGCAGTTTCTTGACAGGGGAACTCCCGGGCGAGCAGTACTTC. This encodes CASSFLTGELPGEQYF. The chain combines TRBV27 with TRBJ2-7; 8 bases align to TRBD1. The length of the CDR3 is 16 residues. Germline assignment: CDR1 MNHEY and CDR2 SMNVEV (reference sequence). V trimming: 3 bases; J trimming: 6 bases; junction bases outside the gene matches: 13.

V is TRBV6-5 and J is TRBJ1-3; D not resolved. The CDR3 consists of 15 residues. V lost 2 bases and J 0 bases, leaving 8 bases between the germline ends. CDR1 is MNHEY, CDR2 SVGAGI, per germline. The CDR3 loop reads CASSYGVYSGNTIYF. The CDR3 region has the DNA TGTGCCAGCAGTTACGGAGTTTACTCTGGAAACACCATATATTTT.

The chain employs TRBV10-3 and TRBJ2-2; TRBD2 is a possible D gene (6 bases). The CDR3 runs 16 residues. Germline lookup yields CDR1 ENHRY and CDR2 SYGVKD. The ends were cut back, 2 bases at V and 5 bases at J, with 15 bases in the middle. The CDR3 reads CAISEPSGVSTGELFF. CDR3 in DNA: TGTGCCATCAGTGAGCCTTCGGGGGTTTCTACCGGGGAGCTGTTTTTT.

This chain connects TRBV5-8 to TRBJ1-5; no reliable D call. The CDR3 sequence is 14 residues long. Trimming removed 2 bases at V and 2 bases at J, with 8 bases between. Germline loops: CDR1 SGHTS, CDR2 YDEGEE. The DNA of the CDR3 is TGTGCCAGCAGCTTCCGGGTGGGCAATCAGCCCCAGCATTTT. Its protein is CASSFRVGNQPQHF.

The chain links TRBV27 to TRBJ2-5, with D possibly matching TRBD2 (5 bases). The CDR3 is 14 amino acids. V was pared by 6 bases and J by 2 bases, with 13 bases between. The germline V gene has CDR1 MNHEY and CDR2 SMNVEV (reference sequence). CDR3 in amino acids: CASSPSRLQETQYF. The CDR3 bases are TGTGCCAGCAGCCCTAGCCGATTACAAGAGACCCAGTACTTC.

This chain joins TRBV11-2 and TRBJ2-7; D gene ambiguous. This CDR3 has 14 amino acids. CDR1 is SGHAT and CDR2 is FQNNGV in the germline V gene. Deletions cut 2 bases from V and 4 bases from J, with 12 bases between. CDR3 in amino acids: CASSLMELRYEQYF. Here the CDR3 DNA reads TGTGCCAGCAGCTTAATGGAACTAAGGTACGAGCAGTACTTC.

This chain joins TRBV4-1 and TRBJ2-1; 13 bases line up with TRBD2. Germline V gene sequence: CDR1 MGHRA, CDR2 YSYEKL. Trimming cost V 0 bases and J 8 bases; bases outside gene matches: 7. The CDR3 spans 17 residues. The CDR3 loop is CASSQDLGTSGKDEQFF. DNA for the CDR3: TGCGCCAGCAGCCAAGATTTAGGGACTAGCGGGAAAGATGAGCAGTTCTTC.

This sequence joins TRBV28 and TRBJ1-5; D is ambiguous. CDR3 length equals 18 residues. Trimming took 3 bases from V and 0 from J, leaving 18 bases between them. In germline, CDR1 is MDHEN, CDR2 SYDVKM. DNA of the CDR3: TGTGCCAGCAGTTTCATTCGCTCGTACAGAGATAGCAATCAGCCCCAGCATTTT. This codes for CASSFIRSYRDSNQPQHF.

V and J are TRBV5-1 and TRBJ2-7; 13 nucleotides agree with TRBD2. The CDR3 has 14 residues. Trimming cost V 3 bases and J 5 bases; bases outside gene matches: 2. Germline V lookup: CDR1 SGHRS, CDR2 YFSETQ. The CDR3 DNA follows: TGCGCCAGCAGCTCTGGACTAGCGGGGGACGAGCAGTACTTC. Encoded protein: CASSSGLAGDEQYF.

The chain employs TRBV7-2 and TRBJ2-3; D is perhaps TRBD1 (6 bases). Trimming left V 5 bases short and J 1 base short, with 22 bases between. The length of the CDR3 is 18 residues. The germline CDR1 and CDR2 sequences are SGHTA and FQGNSA. CDR3 nucleotide sequence: TGTGCCAGCAGCCGATCGGTGGGGGCCGCCACCCGCACAGATACGCAGTATTTT. Its translation: CASSRSVGAATRTDTQYF.

The V call is TRBV5-1, the J call TRBJ1-2; TRBD1 agrees at 9 bases. The CDR3 extends over 16 amino acids. J gave up 7 bases and V 1 base, and 11 bases lay outside the gene matches. The germline V gene encodes CDR1 SGHRS and CDR2 YFSETQ. CDR3 sequence: CASSLSTGGTEGGYTF. Written as DNA, the CDR3 is TGCGCCAGCAGCTTGTCAACAGGGGGCACGGAGGGTGGCTACACCTTC.

The gene calls are TRBV7-9 and TRBJ1-1; the D gene is possibly TRBD1 (6 bases). V shed 1 base and J shed 1 base, with 7 bases lying between them. The CDR3 loop spans 14 amino acids. CDR1 is SEHNR, CDR2 FQNEAQ, per germline (reference sequence). This CDR3 reads CASSLGGGNTEAFF. For the CDR3, the DNA is TGTGCCAGCAGCTTAGGAGGGGGGAACACTGAAGCTTTCTTT.

The CDR3 nucleotides are TGTGCCAGCAGCCCTCCGGACGGGACAATCCCCGCTGCAGGTGAGCAGTTCTTC. It is translated as CASSPPDGTIPAAGEQFF. The chain is built from TRBV5-4 and TRBJ2-1; D may be TRBD1 (6 bases). Germline V CDR1 and CDR2: SGHNT, YYREEE (reference sequence). The CDR3 spans 18 residues. V was clipped by 4 bases and J by 9 bases, with 29 bases between them.

On this clone: Mismatch with germline at one junction end may stem from a read error. In the same sample, other DNA sequences code for this CDR3. V is TRBV5-6 and J is TRBJ2-7; TRBD2 matches 10 bases. From germline, CDR1 is SGHDT and CDR2 YYEEEE. This CDR3 region has 17 residues. The CDR3 protein is CASSLPSGRPSSYEQYF. The CDR3 nucleotides are TGTGCTAGCAGCTTGCCTAGCGGGAGACCCAGCTCCTACGAGCAGTACTTC.

This chain links TRBV7-2 with TRBJ2-5; D is unresolved. The CDR3 runs 12 residues. V lost 1 base and J 5 bases, leaving 5 bases between the germline ends. Germline CDR1 and CDR2: SGHTA and FQGNSA. The CDR3 loop reads CASSLVRETQYF. CDR3 DNA sequence: TGTGCCAGCAGCTTAGTACGGGAGACCCAGTACTTC.

This clone was seen once. This rearrangement joins TRBV28 to TRBJ1-2; 7 nucleotides line up with TRBD1. J gave up 4 bases and V 7 bases, and 6 bases lay outside the gene matches. Looked up from germline, CDR1 is MDHEN and CDR2 is SYDVKM. The CDR3 runs to 13 residues. The CDR3 reads CASTGQPTYGYTF. DNA of the CDR3: TGTGCCAGCACGGGACAGCCCACCTATGGCTACACCTTC.

This sequence joins TRBV10-3 and TRBJ2-1; 14 bases line up with TRBD2. The germline gives CDR1 ENHRY, CDR2 SYGVKD. This CDR3 is 20 amino acids long. After removal of 3 bases from V and 0 bases from J, the junction contained 10 bases not matched to a gene. The CDR3 sequence: CAISDASGTSGRSSYNEQFF. The CDR3 DNA is TGTGCCATCAGTGATGCCTCCGGGACTAGCGGGAGAAGCTCCTACAATGAGCAGTTCTTC.

The chain is built from TRBV30 and TRBJ1-2; D possibly corresponds to TRBD1 (5 bases). This CDR3 region has 14 residues. Per the germline V gene, CDR1 is GTSNPN and CDR2 is SVGIG (reference sequence). V dropped 0 bases and J dropped 2 bases, with 10 bases sitting between them. CDR3 sequence (DNA): TGTGCCTGGAGTGTTCGGCAGGGAAACTATGGCTACACCTTC. Translation gives CAWSVRQGNYGYTF. The full variable domain, completed using reference TRBV30 and TRBJ1-2, is SQTIHQWPATLVQPVGSPLSLECTVEGTSNPNLYWYRQAAGRGLQLLFYSVGIGQISSEVPQNLSASRPQDRQFILSSKKLLLSDSGFYLCAWSVRQGNYGYTFGSGTRLTVV.